The 31 T cell receptor beta chains in this list originate from one sample, sequenced in a study of neoadjuvant anti-PD-1 for oral cavity cancer. As to time point: after neoadjuvant nivolumab, at surgical resection. This table comes from immunoSEQ multiplex PCR, and its TCRdb copy is limited to in-frame clones, with some not included. The sample includes approximately 42,000 clones, about three quarters seen only once; the top ten take 4.5% to 5%. Sequenced material: PBMCs, taken after nivolumab (anti-PD-1) treatment. The receptors were sampled from a person aged 40-85 years with oral cavity squamous cell carcinoma.

The chain is built from TRBV11-2 and TRBJ1-1; 8 bases fit TRBD1. The CDR3 spans 17 residues. The V segment lost 0 bases and the J segment 8 bases; nucleotides outside the gene matches: 14. Germline V gene sequence: CDR1 SGHAT, CDR2 FQNNGV. The CDR3 loop is CASSLDNQGALSAEAFF. Written as DNA, the CDR3 is TGTGCCAGCAGCTTAGATAACCAGGGGGCGCTTTCTGCCGAAGCTTTCTTT.

V is TRBV25-1 and J is TRBJ1-2; D is uncertain. The CDR3 is made up of 15 amino acids. CDR1 and CDR2 (germline): MGHDK, SYGVNS. The V end lost 0 bases, the J end lost 5 bases, and 13 bases lay between the germline ends. For the CDR3, the DNA is TGTGCCAGCAGTGAATATGGGCCGCAGCCGTATGGCTACACCTTC. Amino acids: CASSEYGPQPYGYTF.

The chain joins TRBV2 to TRBJ2-2, with D unresolved. Trimming stripped 6 bases from V and 0 bases from J, with 5 bases between. Germline CDR1 SNHLY, CDR2 FYNNEI. This CDR3 has 13 residues. CDR3 region: CASRRTNTGELFF. CDR3 nucleotides: TGTGCCAGCAGAAGGACGAACACCGGGGAGCTGTTTTTT.

This clone was counted once. The rearrangement joins TRBV6-5 to TRBJ2-2; TRBD1 is a possible D gene (5 bases). V was shortened by 6 bases and J by 5 bases, with 16 bases between the two germline ends. This CDR3 region has 15 residues. Germline loops: CDR1 MNHEY, CDR2 SVGAGI. The chain's CDR3 is CASRDRAQGTGELFF. CDR3 DNA sequence: TGTGCCAGCAGAGACCGAGCCCAGGGAACCGGGGAGCTGTTTTTT.

The rearrangement links TRBV28 to TRBJ1-5; tentative D call: TRBD1 (5 bases). With 3 bases removed from V and 0 bases from J, the gap between germline ends came to 6 bases. Germline V gene sequence: CDR1 MDHEN, CDR2 SYDVKM. The CDR3 is 14 amino acids. The CDR3, as DNA: TGTGCCAGCAGTTTCGGGACTAGCAATCAGCCCCAGCATTTT. Protein sequence: CASSFGTSNQPQHF.

CDR3 sequence reads: CASKLTGGIAGELFF. CDR3 sequence (DNA): TGTGCCAGCAAGCTGACAGGGGGCATCGCCGGGGAGCTGTTTTTT. This chain joins TRBV2 and TRBJ2-2; 10 positions match TRBD1. The CDR3 is 15 residues long. Germline V gene data show CDR1 as SNHLY and CDR2 as FYNNEI. V lost 7 bases to trimming and J lost 6 bases; unmatched junction nucleotides: 8.

This sequence joins TRBV23-1 and TRBJ2-7; a possible D gene is TRBD2 (5 bases). TRBV23-1 is an open reading frame whose function is uncertain. The CDR3 totals 16 residues. Trimming shortened V by 1 base and J by 2 bases, and 15 bases separated the two germline ends. For the CDR3, the DNA is TGCGCCAGCAGTCAATTCACTAGGCTCGCCGCCTACGAGCAGTACTTC. It specifies CASSQFTRLAAYEQYF.

The CDR3 coding sequence is TGTGCCAGAAGTTTACCCACCGGGACTAGCTGCTACGAGCAGTACTTC. Translation: CARSLPTGTSCYEQYF. The chain carries TRBV5-3 and TRBJ2-7; 9 positions match TRBD2. TRBV5-3 is flagged as an ORF with uncertain function. This CDR3 is built from 16 residues. V shed 5 bases and J 3 bases; nucleotides not matched to a gene: 12.

This sequence joins TRBV11-2 and TRBJ2-1; no definite D call. The germline V gene has CDR1 SGHAT and CDR2 FQNNGV. The CDR3 runs to 12 residues. Trimming took off 5 bases at V and 2 bases at J, with 4 bases between the two ends. The CDR3: CASSRTYNEQFF. The CDR3 nucleotides read TGTGCCAGCAGCCGGACCTACAATGAGCAGTTCTTC.

The rearrangement uses TRBV7-2 and TRBJ1-5; no firm D call. The CDR3 loop spans 13 amino acids. Per germline, CDR1 SGHTA and CDR2 FQGNSA. V lost 1 base and J lost 7, with 8 bases in between. The DNA of the CDR3 is TGTGCCAGCAGCTTAGGCTTGCAGCAGCCCCAGCATTTT. Translated: CASSLGLQQPQHF.

This clone turned up a few times. The chain recombines TRBV5-1 with TRBJ1-2; perhaps TRBD1 as D (5 bases). In germline, CDR1 is SGHRS, CDR2 YFSETQ. The ends were cut back, 0 bases at V and 2 bases at J, with 8 bases in the middle. The length of the CDR3 is 14 residues. CDR3 sequence: CASSLEGKNYGYTF. In DNA, the CDR3 is TGCGCCAGCAGCTTGGAGGGGAAGAACTATGGCTACACCTTC.

CDR3: CASRGGVSPQPQHF. CDR3 DNA sequence: TGTGCCAGCAGGGGGGGGGTCTCCCCCCAGCCCCAGCATTTT. The chain carries TRBV2 and TRBJ1-5; D is perhaps TRBD1 (5 bases). Germline loops: CDR1 SNHLY, CDR2 FYNNEI. Between the trimmed V and J ends, which lost 6 bases and 7 bases, there was a span of 16 bases. CDR3 size: 14 residues. The variable domain in full, completed from reference TRBV2 and TRBJ1-5, reads EPEVTQTPSHQVTQMGQEVILRCVPISNHLYFYWYRQILGQKVEFLVSFYNNEISEKSEIFDDQFSVERPDGSNFTLKIRSTKLEDSAMYFCASRGGVSPQPQHFGDGTRLSIL.

The V call is TRBV7-9, the J call TRBJ2-3; a weak D match, TRBD2 (6 bases). This CDR3 spans 16 amino acids. The germline V and J ends were trimmed by 6 bases and 0 bases, with 16 bases remaining between them. Germline CDR1 is SEHNR and CDR2 is FQNEAQ (reference sequence). For the CDR3, the DNA is TGTGCCAGCAGTCCCACGGGGGTGGGGAGCACAGATACGCAGTATTTT. This gives the protein CASSPTGVGSTDTQYF.

The V gene is TRBV11-2, the J gene TRBJ2-5; D unclear. The V and J ends lost 2 bases and 5 bases respectively, with 27 bases between them. CDR3 length equals 19 residues. CDR1 is SGHAT and CDR2 is FQNNGV in the germline V gene. CDR3 region: CASSLFKLHGRISWETQYF. CDR3 sequence (DNA): TGTGCCAGCAGCTTATTTAAGTTACACGGACGGATTTCGTGGGAGACCCAGTACTTC.

This chain joins TRBV4-2 and TRBJ1-5; D remains ambiguous. Trimming left V 7 bases short and J 7 bases short, with 17 bases between. This CDR3 is 14 amino acids long. The V gene's germline CDR1 is LGHNA and CDR2 YNFKEQ. The CDR3 nucleotides read TGTGCCAGCACCCCTGGAAGGGTCCGGCAGCCCCAGCATTTT. The encoded protein is CASTPGRVRQPQHF.

The chain carries TRBV27 and TRBJ1-1; 7 bases are a match to TRBD1. After removal of 2 bases from V and 1 base from J, the junction contained 7 bases not matched to a gene. Germline V gives CDR1 MNHEY, CDR2 SMNVEV (reference sequence). This CDR3 is 16 amino acids long. This CDR3 reads CASSLGNRGGNTEAFF. As DNA, the CDR3 is TGTGCCAGCAGTTTAGGAAACAGGGGAGGGAACACTGAAGCTTTCTTT.

CDR3 region: CASNDPIGSNQPQHF. The CDR3 DNA sequence: TGTGCCAGCAATGATCCTATCGGGAGCAATCAGCCCCAGCATTTT. This chain connects TRBV28 to TRBJ1-5; D gene uncertain. V shed 7 bases and J shed 1 base, with 14 bases lying between them. This CDR3 region has 15 residues. Germline V CDR1 and CDR2: MDHEN, SYDVKM.

The CDR3 protein is CASRGMGGSNQPQHF. CDR3 nucleotide sequence: TGTGCCAGCCGAGGGATGGGAGGTTCCAATCAGCCCCAGCATTTT. This chain uses TRBV27 with TRBJ1-5; D gene uncertain. The V end was cut by 8 bases, the J end by 3 bases, with 17 bases between. CDR1 is MNHEY and CDR2 is SMNVEV in the germline V gene (reference sequence). This CDR3 contains 15 residues.

CDR3 loop: CASSYSTRDGYTF. CDR3 bases: TGTGCCAGCAGTTACTCAACAAGGGATGGCTACACCTTC. This chain connects TRBV6-6 to TRBJ1-2; D uncertain. The CDR3 has 13 residues. Germline CDR1 reads MNHNY; CDR2 reads SVGAGI (reference sequence). V was shortened by 0 bases and J by 6 bases, with 8 bases between the two germline ends.

The gene calls are TRBV7-8 and TRBJ2-5; 14 nucleotides agree with TRBD2. The CDR3 contains 17 residues. The trim removed 5 bases at V and 4 bases at J, leaving 9 bases unmatched. The germline V gene has CDR1 SGHVS and CDR2 FQNEAQ. The CDR3 DNA follows: TGTGCCAGCAGCCCGACTTCCGGGACTAGCGGGAGAGAGACCCAGTACTTC. Its protein product is CASSPTSGTSGRETQYF.

The V gene is TRBV29-1, the J gene TRBJ1-2; the match to TRBD1 covers 7 bases. The ends lost 6 bases at V and 9 bases at J; junction bases unmatched: 13. Germline V gene sequence: CDR1 SQVTM, CDR2 ANQGSEA. This CDR3 has 13 residues. The DNA of the CDR3 is TGCAGCGTGACGACAGGGCGGATCCGGAGCTACACCTTC. Amino acids: CSVTTGRIRSYTF.

This chain uses TRBV9 with TRBJ1-5, with TRBD1 matching over 8 bases. The germline V gene has CDR1 SGDLS and CDR2 YYNGEE. The CDR3 sequence is 15 residues long. The trim removed 5 bases at V and 7 bases at J, leaving 11 bases unmatched. CDR3: CASSSTGGIGQPQHF. In nucleotides, the CDR3 is TGTGCCAGCAGTTCCACAGGGGGAATCGGGCAGCCCCAGCATTTT.

This clone has only a few counts. The rearrangement joins TRBV7-9 to TRBJ1-2, with a weak D call TRBD1 (5 bases). CDR1 and CDR2 from the germline V gene are SEHNR and FQNEAQ (reference sequence). The CDR3 is 13 amino acids. The germline V and J ends were trimmed by 4 bases and 4 bases, with 10 bases remaining between them. This CDR3 reads CASSSGGFYGYTF. DNA for the CDR3: TGTGCCAGCAGCTCGGGGGGTTTCTATGGCTACACCTTC. Complete variable domain (other parts from reference TRBV7-9 and TRBJ1-2): DTGVSQNPRHKITKRGQNVTFRCDPISEHNRLYWYRQTLGQGPEFLTYFQNEAQLEKSRLLSDRFSAERPKGSFSTLEIQRTEQGDSAMYLCASSSGGFYGYTFGSGTRLTVV.

This chain joins TRBV14 and TRBJ1-6, with D hard to call. This CDR3 contains 12 residues. The V and J ends lost 3 bases and 8 bases respectively, with 5 bases between them. Germline CDR1 and CDR2: SGHDN and FVKESK. DNA of the CDR3: TGTGCCAGCAGCCACCCTTATTCACCCCTCCACTTT. Protein sequence: CASSHPYSPLHF. Using reference TRBV14 and TRBJ1-6 for the parts outside the CDR3, the full variable domain is EAGVTQFPSHSVIEKGQTVTLRCDPISGHDNLYWYRRVMGKEIKFLLHFVKESKQDESGMPNNRFLAERTGGTYSTLKVQPAELEDSGVYFCASSHPYSPLHFGNGTRLTVT.

The chain has TRBV15 and TRBJ1-5; no firm D call. The V gene lost 6 bases and the J gene lost 4 bases, with 13 bases spanning the gap. The CDR3 is 14 residues long. The germline V gene encodes CDR1 LNHNV and CDR2 YYDKDF (reference sequence). CDR3 region: CATRPNDGNQPQHF. CDR3 DNA: TGTGCCACCAGGCCGAACGACGGTAATCAGCCCCAGCATTTT.

This sequence joins TRBV6-6 and TRBJ2-3; 7 bases line up with TRBD2. Germline V CDR1 and CDR2: MNHNY, SVGAGI (reference sequence). There are 16 residues in the CDR3. J lost 6 bases, V lost 2 bases, and 11 bases had no gene match. The chain's CDR3 is CASSYGSGRGGDTQYF. CDR3 nucleotides: TGTGCCAGCAGTTACGGTTCTGGTAGGGGAGGGGATACGCAGTATTTT.

Note on this clone: Other DNA sequences in the same sample also yield this CDR3. The chain employs TRBV4-1 and TRBJ2-3; D unclear. V dropped 0 bases and J dropped 0 bases, with 7 bases sitting between them. CDR1 is MGHRA and CDR2 is YSYEKL in the germline V gene. This CDR3 comprises 15 residues. Here the CDR3 reads CASSQESRSTDTQYF. The CDR3 DNA reads TGCGCCAGCAGCCAAGAGTCCAGAAGCACAGATACGCAGTATTTT.

The chain carries TRBV5-1 and TRBJ2-7; D ambiguous. Germline V gives CDR1 SGHRS, CDR2 YFSETQ. The CDR3 length is 13 residues. V was pared by 1 base and J by 6 bases, with 11 bases between. The CDR3 DNA sequence: TGCGCCAGCAGCTTGAGTTCGGGTATCGAGCAGTACTTC. Translating gives CASSLSSGIEQYF.

The chain is built from TRBV11-3 and TRBJ1-6, with a possible D match to TRBD1 (6 bases). Germline V gives CDR1 SGHNT, CDR2 YENEEA. V lost 4 bases and J 7 bases, leaving 11 bases between the germline ends. The CDR3 length is 14 residues. CDR3 DNA sequence: TGTGCCAGCAGCTCAGGGGACGCCAATTCACCCCTCCACTTT. Protein sequence: CASSSGDANSPLHF.

CDR3 DNA sequence: TGTGCCAGCAGTGAAGTAAGCCTAGTATCCTACAATGAGCAGTTCTTC. Encoded protein: CASSEVSLVSYNEQFF. The chain carries TRBV6-1 and TRBJ2-1; D uncertain. This CDR3 comprises 16 residues. Trimming pared 1 base from V and 1 base from J, leaving 11 bases between. Germline-derived CDR1 and CDR2 are MNHNS and SASEGT.

J is TRBJ1-1 and V is TRBV6-5; D is unclear. V was clipped by 4 bases and J by 1 base, with 13 bases between them. CDR3 length equals 15 residues. CDR1 and CDR2 (germline): MNHEY, SVGAGI. Here the CDR3 DNA reads TGTGCCAGCAGTTCCCAGAACAGACCGAACACTGAAGCTTTCTTT. It encodes CASSSQNRPNTEAFF.